Below are 6 T cell receptor beta chains sequenced from a single sample in a study of blood T cell repertoires in COVID-19. Assay: immunoSEQ multiplex PCR; the TCRdb copy retains only in-frame clones and omits some. The table lists 110,000 or so clones, around 76% of them singletons. Sample: peripheral blood. These receptors all stem from a woman in her 70s with acute or convalescent COVID-19.

This clone was picked up a small number of times. The chain carries TRBV29-1 and TRBJ2-1; 8 nucleotides align to TRBD2. The germline gives CDR1 SQVTM, CDR2 ANQGSEA. With V trimmed by 2 bases and J by 4 bases, 7 bases remained unmatched. The CDR3 sequence is 15 residues long. In DNA, the CDR3 is TGCAGCGTTGAAATCCGCGGGGGGCCTTACAATGAGCAGTTCTTC. Its translation: CSVEIRGGPYNEQFF.

A note on this clone: The junction departs from germline at one end; a sequencing error may be responsible. The chain has TRBV7-2 and TRBJ1-6, with 8 nucleotides matching TRBD1. The CDR3 extends over 15 amino acids. The V gene's germline CDR1 is SGHTA and CDR2 FQGNSA. The CDR3 region has the DNA TGTGCCAGCAGTTTAGCTGGGACAGGTAATTCACCCCTCCACTTT. Amino acid sequence: CASSLAGTGNSPLHF.

The genes are TRBV18 and TRBJ1-2; 11 nucleotides agree with TRBD1. Per the germline V gene, CDR1 is KGHSH and CDR2 is LQKENI. This CDR3 is 16 amino acids long. Germline trimming cut 2 bases from V and 4 bases from J; bases unmatched to any gene: 6. The chain's CDR3 is CASSPSDRGPGYGYTF. CDR3 bases: TGTGCCAGCTCACCATCGGACAGGGGGCCTGGCTATGGCTACACCTTC. Full variable domain (missing parts from reference TRBV18 and TRBJ1-2): NAGVMQNPRHLVRRRGQEARLRCSPMKGHSHVYWYRQLPEEGLKFMVYLQKENIIDESGMPKERFSAEFPKEGPSILRIQQVVRGDSAAYFCASSPSDRGPGYGYTFGSGTRLTVV.

The chain links TRBV30 to TRBJ1-1, with 7 bases fitting TRBD1. This CDR3 has 16 amino acids. Germline V gene lookup returns CDR1 GTSNPN and CDR2 SVGIG (reference sequence). Trimming removed 8 bases from V and 6 bases from J; junction bases left unmatched: 21. CDR3 nucleotides: TGTGCCGGGACTACAGGGGTTTCGTGGGGGCGGGCTGAAGCTTTCTTT. Translated, it gives CAGTTGVSWGRAEAFF. Full variable domain (outside the CDR3, taken from reference TRBV30 and TRBJ1-1): SQTIHQWPATLVQPVGSPLSLECTVEGTSNPNLYWYRQAAGRGLQLLFYSVGIGQISSEVPQNLSASRPQDRQFILSSKKLLLSDSGFYLCAGTTGVSWGRAEAFFGQGTRLTVV.

The rearrangement links TRBV6-6 to TRBJ1-2; TRBD1 matches 7 bases. Germline-derived CDR1 and CDR2 are MNHNY and SVGAGI (reference sequence). This CDR3 region has 15 residues. Trimming at V came to 5 bases and at J to 0 bases, leaving 6 bases not matched to a gene. CDR3 DNA sequence: TGTGCCAGCAGTCACCGGGACAGTCCTAACTATGGCTACACCTTC. Translating it yields CASSHRDSPNYGYTF.

The rearrangement joins TRBV15 to TRBJ2-5; perhaps TRBD1 as D (5 bases). This CDR3 is built from 16 residues. V was clipped by 1 base and J by 2 bases, with 14 bases between them. Germline V gives CDR1 LNHNV, CDR2 YYDKDF (reference sequence). CDR3 nucleotide sequence: TGTGCCACCAGCAGAGCCTGGGGCGATGCGCAAGAGACCCAGTACTTC. Translated: CATSRAWGDAQETQYF.